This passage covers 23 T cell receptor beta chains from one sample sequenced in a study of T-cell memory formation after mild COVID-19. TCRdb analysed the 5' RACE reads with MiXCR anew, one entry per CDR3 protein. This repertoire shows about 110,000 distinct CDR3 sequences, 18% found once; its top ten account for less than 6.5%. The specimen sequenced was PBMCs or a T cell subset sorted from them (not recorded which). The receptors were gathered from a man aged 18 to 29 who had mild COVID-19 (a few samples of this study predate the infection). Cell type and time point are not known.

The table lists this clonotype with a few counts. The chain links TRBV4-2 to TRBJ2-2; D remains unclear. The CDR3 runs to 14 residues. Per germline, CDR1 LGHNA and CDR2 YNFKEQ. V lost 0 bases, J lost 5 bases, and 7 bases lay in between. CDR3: CASSQDPPTGELFF. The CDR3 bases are TGTGCCAGCAGCCAAGACCCTCCTACCGGGGAGCTGTTTTTT.

This chain's CDR3 is CASSSLTSGGVTDTQYF. Written as DNA, the CDR3 is TGCGCCAGCAGCTCGCTGACTAGCGGGGGGGTAACAGATACGCAGTATTTT. V usage is TRBV5-1 and J usage is TRBJ2-3, with 14 nucleotides matching TRBD2. The CDR3 extends over 17 amino acids. Germline trimming cut 3 bases from V and 3 bases from J; bases unmatched to any gene: 6. CDR1 SGHRS and CDR2 YFSETQ come from the germline V gene.

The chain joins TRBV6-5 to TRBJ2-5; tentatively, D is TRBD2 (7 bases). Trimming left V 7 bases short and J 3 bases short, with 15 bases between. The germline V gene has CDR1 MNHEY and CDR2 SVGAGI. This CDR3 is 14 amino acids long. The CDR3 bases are TGTGCCAGCAAGGGGGGGCTAGCGAAAGAGACCCAGTACTTC. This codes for CASKGGLAKETQYF.

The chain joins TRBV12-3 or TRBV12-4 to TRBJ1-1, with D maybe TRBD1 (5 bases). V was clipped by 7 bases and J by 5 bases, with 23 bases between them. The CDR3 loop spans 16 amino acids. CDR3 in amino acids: CASTLEGLLEYTEAFF. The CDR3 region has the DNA TGTGCCAGCACCCTAGAGGGGTTACTGGAATATACTGAAGCTTTCTTT.

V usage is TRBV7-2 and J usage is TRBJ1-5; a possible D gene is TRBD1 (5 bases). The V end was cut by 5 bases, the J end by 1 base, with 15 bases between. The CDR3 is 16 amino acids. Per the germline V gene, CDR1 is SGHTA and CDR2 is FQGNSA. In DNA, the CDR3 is TGTGCCAGCAGCCCTTTTCTAGGGGCGAGCAATCAGCCCCAGCATTTT. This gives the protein CASSPFLGASNQPQHF. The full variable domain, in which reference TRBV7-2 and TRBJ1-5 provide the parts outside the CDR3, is GAGVSQSPSNKVTEKGKDVELRCDPISGHTALYWYRQSLGQGLEFLIYFQGNSAPDKSGLPSDRFSAERTGGSVSTLTIQRTQQEDSAVYLCASSPFLGASNQPQHFGDGTRLSIL.

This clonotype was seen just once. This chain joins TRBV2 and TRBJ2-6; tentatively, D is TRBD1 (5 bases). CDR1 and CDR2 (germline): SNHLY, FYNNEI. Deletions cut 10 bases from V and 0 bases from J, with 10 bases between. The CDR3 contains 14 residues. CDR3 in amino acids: CATSTDSGANVLTF. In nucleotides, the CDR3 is TGTGCCACCTCGACAGACTCTGGGGCCAACGTCCTGACTTTC.

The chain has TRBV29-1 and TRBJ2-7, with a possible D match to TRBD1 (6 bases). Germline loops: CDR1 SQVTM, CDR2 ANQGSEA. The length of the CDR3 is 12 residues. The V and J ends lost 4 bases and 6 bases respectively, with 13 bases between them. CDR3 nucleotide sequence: TGCAGCGTTGGAGCCAGAGGGGGCGAGCAGTACGTC. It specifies CSVGARGGEQYV.

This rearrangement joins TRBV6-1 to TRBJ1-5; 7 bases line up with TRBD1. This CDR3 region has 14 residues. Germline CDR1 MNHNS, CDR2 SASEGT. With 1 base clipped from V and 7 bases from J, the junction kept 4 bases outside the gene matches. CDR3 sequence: CASSEGDSRQPQHF. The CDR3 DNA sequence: TGTGCCAGCAGTGAAGGGGACAGCCGACAGCCCCAGCATTTT.

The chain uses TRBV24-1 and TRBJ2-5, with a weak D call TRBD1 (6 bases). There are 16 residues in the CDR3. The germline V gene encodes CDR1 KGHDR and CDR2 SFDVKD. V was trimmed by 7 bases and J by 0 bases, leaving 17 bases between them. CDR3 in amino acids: CATSSGRHRDQETQYF. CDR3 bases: TGTGCCACCAGCTCAGGTCGGCACAGGGACCAAGAGACCCAGTACTTC.

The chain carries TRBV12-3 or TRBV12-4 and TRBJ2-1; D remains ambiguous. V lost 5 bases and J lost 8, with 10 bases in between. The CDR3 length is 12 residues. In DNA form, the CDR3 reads TGTGCCAGCAGTCCCCGCCCCGATGAGCAGTTCTTC. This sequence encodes CASSPRPDEQFF.

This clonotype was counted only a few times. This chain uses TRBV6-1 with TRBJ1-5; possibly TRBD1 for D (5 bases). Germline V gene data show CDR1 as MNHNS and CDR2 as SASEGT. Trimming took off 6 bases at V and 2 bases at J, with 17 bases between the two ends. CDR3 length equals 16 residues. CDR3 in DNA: TGTGCCAGCAGGTCCCTTGGGGGGGGAGGCAATCAGCCCCAGCATTTT. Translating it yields CASRSLGGGGNQPQHF.

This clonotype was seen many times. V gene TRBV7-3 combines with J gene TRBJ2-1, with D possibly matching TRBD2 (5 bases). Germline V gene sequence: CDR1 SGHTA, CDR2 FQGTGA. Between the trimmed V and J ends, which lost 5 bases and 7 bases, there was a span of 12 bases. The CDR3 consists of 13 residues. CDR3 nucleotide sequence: TGTGCCAGCAGCCTCACTCGGGGAAATGAGCAGTTCTTC. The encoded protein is CASSLTRGNEQFF.

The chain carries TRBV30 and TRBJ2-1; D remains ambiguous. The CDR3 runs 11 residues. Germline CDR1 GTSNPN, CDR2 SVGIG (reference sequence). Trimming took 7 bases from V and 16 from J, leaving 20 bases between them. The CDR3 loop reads CASFYRPARFF. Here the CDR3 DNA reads TGTGCCTCCTTTTACCGCCCCGCTCGATTCTTC.

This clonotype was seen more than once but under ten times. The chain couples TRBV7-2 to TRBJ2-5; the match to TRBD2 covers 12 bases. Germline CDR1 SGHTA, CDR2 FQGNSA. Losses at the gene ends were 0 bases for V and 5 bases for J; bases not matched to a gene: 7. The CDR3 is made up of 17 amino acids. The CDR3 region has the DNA TGTGCCAGCAGCTTAGCGATTACTAGCGGGGGGCGGGAGACCCAGTACTTC. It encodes CASSLAITSGGRETQYF.

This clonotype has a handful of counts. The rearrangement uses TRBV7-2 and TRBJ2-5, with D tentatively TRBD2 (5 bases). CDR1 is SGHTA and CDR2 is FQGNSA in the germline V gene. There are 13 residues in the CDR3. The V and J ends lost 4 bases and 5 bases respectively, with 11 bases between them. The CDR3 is CASSSGVAETQYF. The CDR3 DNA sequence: TGTGCCAGCAGCTCTGGGGTAGCGGAGACCCAGTACTTC.

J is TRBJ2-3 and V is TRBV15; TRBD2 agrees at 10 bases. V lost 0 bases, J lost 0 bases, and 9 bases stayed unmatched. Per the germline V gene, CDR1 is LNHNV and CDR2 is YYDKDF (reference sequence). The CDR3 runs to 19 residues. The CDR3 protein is CATSRDHSSGGSSTDTQYF. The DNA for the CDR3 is TGTGCCACCAGCAGAGATCATTCTAGCGGGGGCTCTAGCACAGATACGCAGTATTTT.

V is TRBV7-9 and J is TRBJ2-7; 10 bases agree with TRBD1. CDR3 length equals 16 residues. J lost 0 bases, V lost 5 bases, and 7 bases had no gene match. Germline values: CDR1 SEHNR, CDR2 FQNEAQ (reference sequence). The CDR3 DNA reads TGTGCCAGCAGCCCAGCGGGGGACAGGGGCTCCTACGAGCAGTACGTC. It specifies CASSPAGDRGSYEQYV.

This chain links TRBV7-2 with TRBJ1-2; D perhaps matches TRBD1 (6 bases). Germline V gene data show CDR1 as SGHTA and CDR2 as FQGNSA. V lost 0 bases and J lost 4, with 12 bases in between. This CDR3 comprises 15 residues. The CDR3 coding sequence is TGTGCCAGCAGCTTAGCCTCCGGGGGCGGCTATGGCTACACCTTC. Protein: CASSLASGGGYGYTF.

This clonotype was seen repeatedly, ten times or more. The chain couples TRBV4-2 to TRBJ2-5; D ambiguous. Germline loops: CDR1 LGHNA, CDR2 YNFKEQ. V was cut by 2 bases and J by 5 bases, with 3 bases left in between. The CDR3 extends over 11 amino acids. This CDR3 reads CASSQWETQYF. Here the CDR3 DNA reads TGTGCCAGCAGCCAATGGGAGACCCAGTACTTC.

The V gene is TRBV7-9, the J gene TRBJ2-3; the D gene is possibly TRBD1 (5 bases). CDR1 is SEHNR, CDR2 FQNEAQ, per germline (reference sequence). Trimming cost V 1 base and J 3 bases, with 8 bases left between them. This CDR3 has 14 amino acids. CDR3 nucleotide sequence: TGTGCCAGCAGCTTAGTTCCAGGGACAGATACGCAGTATTTT. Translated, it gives CASSLVPGTDTQYF.

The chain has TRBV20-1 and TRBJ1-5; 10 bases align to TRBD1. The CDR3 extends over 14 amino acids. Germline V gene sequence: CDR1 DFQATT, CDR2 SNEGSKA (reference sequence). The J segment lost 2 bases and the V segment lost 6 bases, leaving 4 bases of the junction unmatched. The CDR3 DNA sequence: TGCAGTGCCCGGGACAGGGGAGGCAATCAGCCCCAGCATTTT. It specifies CSARDRGGNQPQHF.

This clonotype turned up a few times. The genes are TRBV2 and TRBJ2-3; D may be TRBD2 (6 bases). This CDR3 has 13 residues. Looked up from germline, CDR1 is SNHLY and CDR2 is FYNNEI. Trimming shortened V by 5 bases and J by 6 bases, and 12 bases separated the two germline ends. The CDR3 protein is CASSSGGWDTQYF. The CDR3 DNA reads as TGTGCCAGCAGTTCCGGGGGATGGGATACGCAGTATTTT.

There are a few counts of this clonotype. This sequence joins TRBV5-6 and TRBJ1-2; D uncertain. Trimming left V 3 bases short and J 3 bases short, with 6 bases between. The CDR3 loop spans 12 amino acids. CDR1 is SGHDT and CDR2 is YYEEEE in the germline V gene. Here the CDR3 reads CASSSGDYGYTF. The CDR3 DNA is TGTGCCAGCAGCTCAGGAGACTATGGCTACACCTTC.